This T cell receptor (beta chain) originates from a study of blood T cell repertoires in COVID-19. Study-level background: Specimens from acute and convalescent COVID-19 originated in the United States, Italy and Spain.

Only in-frame clones appear in the TCRdb table, and some are missing; sequencing was by immunoSEQ multiplex PCR. In the table there are roughly 450,000 clones, around 90% of which are singletons. The table lists this clone with a count of one. Per germline, CDR1 SGDLS and CDR2 YYNGEE. This CDR3 is built from 15 residues. Between the trimmed V and J ends, which lost 0 bases and 0 bases, there was a span of 7 bases. The sample comprised PBMCs or T cells enriched from blood (not recorded which). The V call is TRBV9, the J call TRBJ1-5; D gene uncertain. The receptor's source is a man between 18 and 29 years old who had recovered from COVID-19. The CDR3 protein is CASSVDGVSNQPQHF. In DNA, the CDR3 is TGTGCCAGCAGCGTAGACGGAGTTAGCAATCAGCCCCAGCATTTT. Using reference TRBV9 and TRBJ1-5 for the parts outside the CDR3, the full variable domain is DSGVTQTPKHLITATGQRVTLRCSPRSGDLSVYWYQQSLDQGLQFLIQYYNGEERAKGNILERFSAQQFPDLHSELNLSSLELGDSALYFCASSVDGVSNQPQHFGDGTRLSIL.